Shown below are 28 T cell receptor beta chains from a single sample sequenced in a study of immune characterization of retroperitoneal liposarcoma. TCRdb analysed the PCR reads with MiXCR anew, one entry per CDR3 protein. The table includes more than 900 distinct CDR3 sequences, roughly a fifth detected once. The sample taken for sequencing was tumor tissue. All receptors come from a male donor with retroperitoneal liposarcoma.

This clonotype was seen just once. The rearrangement uses TRBV6-4 and TRBJ2-1, with 10 positions matching TRBD2. Trimming cost V 6 bases and J 5 bases; bases outside gene matches: 7. The CDR3 runs 15 residues. CDR1 and CDR2 from the germline V gene are MRHNA and SNTAGT. For the CDR3, the DNA is TGTGCCAGCAGCCCCCTAGCGGGAGAAAACAATGAGCAGTTCTTC. Residues: CASSPLAGENNEQFF.

The V call is TRBV6-8, the J call TRBJ1-5; the match to TRBD1 covers 10 bases. This CDR3 region has 14 residues. The V and J ends lost 7 bases and 7 bases, in that order; junction bases with no gene match: 7. CDR1 and CDR2 from the germline V gene are MNHGY and SAAAGT. The CDR3 nucleotides read TGTGCCAGCACTCCCGACAGGGGGCGACAGCCCCAGCATTTT. Amino acids: CASTPDRGRQPQHF.

In this sample, this clonotype is medium-sized. The genes are TRBV7-8 and TRBJ2-3; 7 bases align to TRBD1. Germline V gene sequence: CDR1 SGHVS, CDR2 FQNEAQ. The length of the CDR3 is 18 residues. The ends lost 5 bases at V and 2 bases at J; junction bases unmatched: 16. CDR3 bases: TGTGCCAGCAGCATAACCACTATCGACAGGGCTGCCACAGATACGCAGTATTTT. Protein sequence: CASSITTIDRAATDTQYF. The variable domain in full, completed from reference TRBV7-8 and TRBJ2-3, reads GAGVSQSPRYKVAKRGQDVALRCDPISGHVSLFWYQQALGQGPEFLTYFQNEAQLDKSGLPSDRFFAERPEGSVSTLKIQRTQQEDSAVYLCASSITTIDRAATDTQYFGPGTRLTVL.

This clonotype is medium-sized. This clone may be a read error of a much larger clone one base away. The V call is TRBV6-1, the J call TRBJ2-5; weak D call: TRBD2 (5 bases). The CDR3 consists of 13 residues. V gave up 5 bases and J gave up 5 bases, with 12 bases separating them. Germline V CDR1 and CDR2: MNHNS, SASEGT. For the CDR3, the DNA is TGTGCCAGCAGTTTGAGGGCGGTGGAGACCCAGTACTTC. As protein: CASSLRAVETQYF.

This clonotype is labeled medium-sized. This chain joins TRBV11-2 and TRBJ2-1; TRBD2 aligns across 8 bases. With V trimmed by 1 base and J by 2 bases, 7 bases remained unmatched. The CDR3 runs 17 residues. Germline V gene sequence: CDR1 SGHAT, CDR2 FQNNGV. This CDR3 reads CASSLGLGTRTYNEQFF. Here the CDR3 DNA reads TGTGCCAGCAGCTTAGGGTTAGGGACTAGGACCTACAATGAGCAGTTCTTC.

The chain carries TRBV6-1 and TRBJ2-4; 7 nucleotides match TRBD1. This CDR3 is 13 amino acids long. Trimming took 0 bases from V and 8 from J; bases not matched to a gene: 1. Germline V lookup: CDR1 MNHNS, CDR2 SASEGT. The CDR3: CASSEAGQDIQYF. As DNA, the CDR3 is TGTGCCAGCAGTGAAGCAGGACAGGACATTCAGTACTTC.

This clonotype was detected once. As DNA, the CDR3 is TGTGCCAGCAGCCAAGGTGCCGTTCGGGACACTGAAGCTTTCTTT. Translated: CASSQGAVRDTEAFF. The V call is TRBV14, the J call TRBJ1-1, with unresolved D. The CDR3 is 15 residues long. The V and J ends lost 1 base and 3 bases respectively, with 12 bases between them. Germline assignment: CDR1 SGHDN and CDR2 FVKESK.

By share, this clonotype ranks as medium-sized. The chain uses TRBV6-1 and TRBJ2-1; D may be TRBD2 (7 bases). The CDR3 is 14 amino acids. Germline V lookup: CDR1 MNHNS, CDR2 SASEGT. V lost 3 bases and J lost 11, with 17 bases in between. The CDR3 region has the DNA TGTGCCAGCAGTGATCGGGGGGCCAGCGTTAAGCAGTTCTTC. It codes for CASSDRGASVKQFF.

This clonotype was counted once. The V call is TRBV6-7, the J call TRBJ2-1; D is undetermined. The J call may be in error: the DNA end matches TRBJ2-7 better. TRBV6-7 carries the ORF label, with uncertain function. The CDR3 length is 14 residues. The CDR3 loop reads CASKWNDGTYEQYF. CDR3 nucleotide sequence: TGTGCCAGCAAGTGGAACGACGGTACCTACGAGCAGTACTTC.

This clonotype qualifies as medium-sized (0.01 to 0.1%). The rearrangement joins TRBV6-1 to TRBJ2-4, with 9 nucleotides matching TRBD1. The J call may be wrong; the DNA end is better matched by TRBJ2-5. Germline V gene sequence: CDR1 MNHNS, CDR2 SASEGT. The CDR3 spans 13 residues. This chain's CDR3 is CASNGQGLKTQYF. The DNA for the CDR3 is TGTGCCAGCAACGGACAGGGGCTGAAGACCCAGTACTTC.

This clonotype is judged large. The V call is TRBV27, the J call TRBJ2-5; D might be TRBD1 (7 bases). The V gene lost 11 bases and the J gene lost 5 bases, with 9 bases spanning the gap. This CDR3 spans 10 amino acids. The germline gives CDR1 MNHEY, CDR2 SMNVEV (reference sequence). The CDR3, as DNA: TGTGCCGCAGGGGGGGAGACCCAGTACTTC. Its protein product is CAAGGETQYF.

This clonotype is large within its sample. The chain uses TRBV6-1 and TRBJ2-3, with D possibly being TRBD2 (6 bases). Trimming cost V 4 bases and J 11 bases, with 19 bases left between them. Germline-derived CDR1 and CDR2 are MNHNS and SASEGT. This CDR3 is 14 amino acids long. The CDR3 bases are TGTGCCAGCAGTGGGCCCGGGGGAACCTACGAGCAGTATTTT. It specifies CASSGPGGTYEQYF.

This clonotype is labeled as large. The CDR3 protein is CASSIKETQYF. The CDR3 region has the DNA TGTGCCAGCAGTATTAAAGAGACCCAGTACTTC. The rearrangement uses TRBV7-2 and TRBJ2-5; D gene unclear. V gave up 6 bases and J gave up 3 bases, with 5 bases separating them. CDR1 is SGHTA, CDR2 FQGNSA, per germline. CDR3 length equals 11 residues.

By share, this clonotype counts as large (0.1 to 1%). The rearrangement uses TRBV6-1 and TRBJ1-1; D is uncertain. Trimming took off 6 bases at V and 4 bases at J, with 15 bases between the two ends. CDR3 length: 14 amino acids. Germline lookup yields CDR1 MNHNS and CDR2 SASEGT. The CDR3 DNA is TGTGCCAGCAGACAGAACAGCTTTGGCACTGAAGCTTTCTTT. Protein product: CASRQNSFGTEAFF.

This clonotype is medium-sized (0.01 to 0.1%) within its sample. The CDR3 sequence is CASSLGAPGGGYEQYF. In DNA, the CDR3 is TGTGCCAGCAGCTTAGGGGCCCCAGGGGGGGGCTACGAGCAGTACTTC. The chain combines TRBV7-2 with TRBJ2-1; either TRBD1 or TRBD2 may fit D (7 bases each). The DNA end lines up better with TRBJ2-7; the J call may be wrong. The CDR3 length is 16 residues. Germline assignment: CDR1 SGHTA and CDR2 FQGNSA.

Judged by abundance, this clonotype is large. The genes are TRBV6-9 and TRBJ2-1; D not certain. Matching the DNA end better, TRBJ2-7 makes the J call doubtful. The germline V gene has CDR1 MNHGY and CDR2 SVAAGI. The CDR3 contains 16 residues. The CDR3 bases are TGTGCCAGCAGTTACTTGGCTGAGTCGGCTTACAATGAGCAGTACTTC. It specifies CASSYLAESAYNEQYF.

This clonotype is classed as medium-sized. CDR3 nucleotide sequence: TGTGCCAGCAGTGAACGGGAGCAAGAGACCCAGTACTTC. This translates into CASSEREQETQYF. The V call is TRBV6-1, the J call TRBJ2-5; D is possibly TRBD2 (6 bases). The CDR3 extends over 13 amino acids. Germline V lookup: CDR1 MNHNS, CDR2 SASEGT. Trimming stripped 2 bases from V and 2 bases from J, with 6 bases between.

This clonotype is medium-sized. Its ends do not fully match the called genes, so a read error is possible. The CDR3 DNA follows: TGTGCTAGCAGCCAAAGATACATGGGACAGGGGGAGACCCAGTACTTC. As protein: CASSQRYMGQGETQYF. The rearrangement uses TRBV7-7 and TRBJ2-4, with 10 bases aligning to TRBD1. The J call is doubtful: the DNA matches TRBJ2-5 better. The CDR3 has 16 residues. Germline loops: CDR1 SSHAT, CDR2 FNYEAQ (reference sequence).

For this clonotype: A much larger clone lies one base from this, so it may be a read error. The chain uses TRBV6-6 and TRBJ2-1; no definite D call. The assigned J gene may be wrong: the sequence end matches TRBJ2-7 better. The CDR3 contains 15 residues. CDR1 and CDR2 (germline): MNHNY, SVGAGI (reference sequence). As DNA, the CDR3 is TGTGTCAGTAAAGACCAAGCCCTCGGACCGGTGGAGCAGTACTTC. It codes for CVSKDQALGPVEQYF.

By share, this clonotype ranks as medium-sized. The V and J genes are TRBV6-1 and TRBJ1-1; 7 positions agree with TRBD1. V was pared by 6 bases and J by 0 bases, with 7 bases of the junction left unmatched. Germline CDR1 MNHNS, CDR2 SASEGT. The CDR3 totals 15 residues. The DNA for the CDR3 is TGTGCCAGCAGGGATACAGGGACAGTGAACACTGAAGCTTTCTTT. It specifies CASRDTGTVNTEAFF.

The chain combines TRBV6-1 with TRBJ2-1, with 8 bases that match TRBD1. Near its end, the DNA agrees better with TRBJ2-5, so the J call may be wrong. From germline, CDR1 is MNHNS and CDR2 SASEGT. The CDR3 is 14 residues long. The CDR3 spells CASRRTGIVETQYF. The CDR3 nucleotides read TGTGCCAGCAGAAGGACAGGGATTGTGGAGACCCAGTACTTC.

The genes are TRBV6-6 and TRBJ2-5; possibly TRBD1 for D (5 bases). The DNA end favors TRBJ2-1, so the J call may be wrong. There are 13 residues in the CDR3. Germline CDR1 and CDR2: MNHNY and SVGAGI (reference sequence). CDR3 sequence: CANRQYPQETQFF. In DNA form, the CDR3 reads TGTGCCAACCGACAGTACCCACAAGAGACCCAGTTCTTC.

J is TRBJ2-3 and V is TRBV6-1, with TRBD1 identical over 7 bases. V trimming: 8 bases; J trimming: 0 bases; junction bases outside the gene matches: 8. Per the germline V gene, CDR1 is MNHNS and CDR2 is SASEGT. The CDR3 runs to 15 residues. The CDR3 spells CASQTGTASTDTQYF. The CDR3 DNA sequence: TGTGCCAGCCAAACCGGGACAGCAAGCACAGATACGCAGTATTTT.

This rearrangement joins TRBV6-6 to TRBJ2-1; 12 bases agree with TRBD2. The germline V gene encodes CDR1 MNHNY and CDR2 SVGAGI (reference sequence). The CDR3 has 16 residues. V lost 5 bases to trimming and J lost 10 bases; unmatched junction nucleotides: 12. In DNA, the CDR3 is TGTGCCAGCAGTGACGGACTAGCGGGACGCTCCTACGAGCAGTTCTTC. This translates into CASSDGLAGRSYEQFF.

This clonotype was seen a single time. The gene calls are TRBV6-5 and TRBJ2-1, with a possible D match to TRBD2 (7 bases). With the DNA end fitting TRBJ2-7 better, the J assignment may be wrong. Germline CDR1 is MNHEY and CDR2 is SVGAGI. The CDR3 contains 15 residues. The chain's CDR3 is CASSYIGSGDNEQYF. DNA of the CDR3: TGTGCCAGCAGTTACATCGGGAGCGGGGACAATGAGCAGTACTTC.

The chain carries TRBV12-3 or TRBV12-4 and TRBJ2-5; no clear D gene. The DNA end is a closer match to TRBJ2-1, so the J assignment may be wrong. CDR3 size: 14 residues. This chain's CDR3 is CASSHQRRPNEQFF. The DNA of the CDR3 is TGTGCCAGCAGCCACCAGAGAAGACCCAATGAGCAGTTCTTC.

This clonotype is categorized as medium-sized (0.01 to 0.1%). V and J are TRBV11-3 and TRBJ2-1, with D possibly being TRBD2 (7 bases). The last part of the DNA fits TRBJ2-7 better; the J call may be wrong. Germline CDR1 reads SGHNT; CDR2 reads YENEEA. This CDR3 has 12 amino acids. The CDR3 coding sequence is TGTGCCATCCGCGGAGGGGGGGACGAGCAGTACTTC. Its translation: CAIRGGGDEQYF.

This clonotype is large within its sample. The chain couples TRBV7-2 to TRBJ2-3, with 8 bases that match TRBD1. This CDR3 has 14 residues. J was trimmed by 1 base and V by 3 bases; bases with no gene match: 0. The germline V gene encodes CDR1 SGHTA and CDR2 FQGNSA. For the CDR3, the DNA is TGTGCCAGCAGCTTGGACAGGGGCACAGATACGCAGTATTTT. It codes for CASSLDRGTDTQYF.